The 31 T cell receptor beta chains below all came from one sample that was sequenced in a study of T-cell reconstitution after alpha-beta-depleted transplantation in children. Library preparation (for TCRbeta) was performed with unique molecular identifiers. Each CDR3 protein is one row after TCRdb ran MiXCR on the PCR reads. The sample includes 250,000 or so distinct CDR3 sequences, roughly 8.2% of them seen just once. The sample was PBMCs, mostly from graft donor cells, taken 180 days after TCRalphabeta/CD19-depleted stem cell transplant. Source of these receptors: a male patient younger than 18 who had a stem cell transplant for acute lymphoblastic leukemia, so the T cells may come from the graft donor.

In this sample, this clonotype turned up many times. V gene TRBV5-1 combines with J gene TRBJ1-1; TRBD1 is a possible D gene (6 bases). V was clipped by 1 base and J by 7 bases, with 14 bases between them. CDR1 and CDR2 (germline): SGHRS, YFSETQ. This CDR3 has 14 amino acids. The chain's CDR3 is CASSLSTGHFEAFF. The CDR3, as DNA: TGCGCCAGCAGCTTGTCTACGGGACACTTTGAAGCTTTCTTT.

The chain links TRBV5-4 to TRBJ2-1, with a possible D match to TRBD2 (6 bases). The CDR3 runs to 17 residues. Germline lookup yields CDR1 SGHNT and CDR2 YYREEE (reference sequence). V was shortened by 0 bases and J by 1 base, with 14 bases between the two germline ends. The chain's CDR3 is CASSLDVWRGSYNEQFF. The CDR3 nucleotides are TGTGCCAGCAGCTTGGATGTTTGGCGGGGATCCTACAATGAGCAGTTCTTC.

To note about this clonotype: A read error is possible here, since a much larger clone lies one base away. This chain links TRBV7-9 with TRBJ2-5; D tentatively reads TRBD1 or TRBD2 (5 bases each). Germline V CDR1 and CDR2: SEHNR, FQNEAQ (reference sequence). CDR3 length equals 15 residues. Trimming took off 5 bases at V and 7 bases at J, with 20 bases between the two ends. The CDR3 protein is CASSPGTANQSTQYF. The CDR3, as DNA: TGTGCCAGCAGCCCGGGGACCGCTAACCAATCGACCCAGTACTTC.

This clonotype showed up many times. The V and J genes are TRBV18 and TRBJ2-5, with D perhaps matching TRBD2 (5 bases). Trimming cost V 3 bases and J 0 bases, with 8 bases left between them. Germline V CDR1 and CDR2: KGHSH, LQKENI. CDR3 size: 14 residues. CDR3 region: CASSPGAYQETQYF. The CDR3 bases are TGTGCCAGCTCACCGGGAGCTTACCAAGAGACCCAGTACTTC.

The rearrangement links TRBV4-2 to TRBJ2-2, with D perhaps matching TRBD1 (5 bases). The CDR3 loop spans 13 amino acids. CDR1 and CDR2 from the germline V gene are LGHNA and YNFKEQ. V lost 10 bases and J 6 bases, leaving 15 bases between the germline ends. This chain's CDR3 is CAMGPVGPGELFF. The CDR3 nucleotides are TGTGCCATGGGCCCCGTGGGGCCCGGGGAGCTGTTTTTT.

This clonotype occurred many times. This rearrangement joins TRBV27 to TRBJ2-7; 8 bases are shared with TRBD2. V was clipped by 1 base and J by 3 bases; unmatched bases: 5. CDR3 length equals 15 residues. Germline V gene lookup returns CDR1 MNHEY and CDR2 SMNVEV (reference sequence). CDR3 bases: TGTGCCAGCAGTTTATGGCGGGAGGATAGCTACGAGCAGTACTTC. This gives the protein CASSLWREDSYEQYF.

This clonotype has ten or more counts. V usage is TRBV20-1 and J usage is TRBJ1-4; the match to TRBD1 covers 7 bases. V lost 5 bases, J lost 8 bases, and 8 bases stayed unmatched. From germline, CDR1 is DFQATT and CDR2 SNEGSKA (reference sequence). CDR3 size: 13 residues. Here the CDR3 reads CSAGGTAAEKLFF. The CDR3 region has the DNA TGCAGTGCTGGCGGGACAGCGGCCGAAAAACTGTTTTTT.

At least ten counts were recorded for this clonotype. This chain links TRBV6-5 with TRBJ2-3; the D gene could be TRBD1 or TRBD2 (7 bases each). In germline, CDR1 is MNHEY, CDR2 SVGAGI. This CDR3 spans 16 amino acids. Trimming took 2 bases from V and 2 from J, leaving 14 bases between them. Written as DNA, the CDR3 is TGTGCCAGCAGTTACCAGGGGGGGGCATTCACAGATACGCAGTATTTT. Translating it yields CASSYQGGAFTDTQYF.

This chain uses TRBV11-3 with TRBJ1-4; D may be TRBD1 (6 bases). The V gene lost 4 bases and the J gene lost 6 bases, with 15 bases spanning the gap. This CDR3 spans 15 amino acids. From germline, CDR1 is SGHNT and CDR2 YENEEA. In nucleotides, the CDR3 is TGTGCCAGCAGCTGCGACAGGATACGGTATGAAAAACTGTTTTTT. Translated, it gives CASSCDRIRYEKLFF. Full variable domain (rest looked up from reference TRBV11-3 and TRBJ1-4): EAGVVQSPRYKIIEKKQPVAFWCNPISGHNTLYWYLQNLGQGPELLIRYENEEAVDDSQLPKDRFSAERLKGVDSTLKIQPAELGDSAVYLCASSCDRIRYEKLFFGSGTQLSVL.

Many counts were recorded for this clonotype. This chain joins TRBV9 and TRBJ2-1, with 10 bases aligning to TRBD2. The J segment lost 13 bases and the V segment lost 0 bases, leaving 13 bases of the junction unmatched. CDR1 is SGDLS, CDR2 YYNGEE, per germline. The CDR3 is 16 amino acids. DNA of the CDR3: TGTGCCAGCAGCGTAGGGACCGGGACTAGCGCAGGATCTCAGTTCTTC. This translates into CASSVGTGTSAGSQFF. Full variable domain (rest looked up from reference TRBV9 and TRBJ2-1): DSGVTQTPKHLITATGQRVTLRCSPRSGDLSVYWYQQSLDQGLQFLIQYYNGEERAKGNILERFSAQQFPDLHSELNLSSLELGDSALYFCASSVGTGTSAGSQFFGPGTRLTVL.

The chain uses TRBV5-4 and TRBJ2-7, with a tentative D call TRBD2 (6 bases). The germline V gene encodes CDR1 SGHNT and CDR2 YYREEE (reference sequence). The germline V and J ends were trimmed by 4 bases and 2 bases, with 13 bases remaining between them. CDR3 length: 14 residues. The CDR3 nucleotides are TGTGCCAGCAGCCTCCGCGGGAACGCCTACGAGCAGTACTTC. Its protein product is CASSLRGNAYEQYF.

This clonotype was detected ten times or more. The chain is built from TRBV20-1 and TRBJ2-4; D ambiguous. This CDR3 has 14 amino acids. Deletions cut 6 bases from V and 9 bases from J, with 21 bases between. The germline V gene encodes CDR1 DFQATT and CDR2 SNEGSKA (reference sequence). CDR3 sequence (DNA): TGCAGTGCCTCAAGGATCCTCGAGGAGAGCATTCAGTACTTC. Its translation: CSASRILEESIQYF.

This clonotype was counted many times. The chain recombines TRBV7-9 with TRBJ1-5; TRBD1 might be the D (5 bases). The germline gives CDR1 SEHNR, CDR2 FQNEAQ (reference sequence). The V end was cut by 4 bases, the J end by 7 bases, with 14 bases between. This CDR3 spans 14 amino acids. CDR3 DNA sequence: TGTGCCAGCAGCTATTCATCGGGACTGCAGCCCCAGCATTTT. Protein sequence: CASSYSSGLQPQHF.

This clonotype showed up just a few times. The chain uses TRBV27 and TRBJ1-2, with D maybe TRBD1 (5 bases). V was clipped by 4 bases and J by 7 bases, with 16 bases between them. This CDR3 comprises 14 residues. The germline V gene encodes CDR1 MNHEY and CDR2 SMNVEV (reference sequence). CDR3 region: CASSSFRESGGYTF. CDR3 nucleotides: TGTGCCAGCAGTTCCTTCAGGGAAAGCGGTGGCTACACCTTC.

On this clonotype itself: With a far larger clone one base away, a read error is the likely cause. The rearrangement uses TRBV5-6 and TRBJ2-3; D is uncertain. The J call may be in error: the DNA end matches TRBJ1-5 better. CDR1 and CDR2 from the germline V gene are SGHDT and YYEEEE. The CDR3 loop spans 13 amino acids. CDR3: CASSLDYTDTQHF. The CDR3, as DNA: TGTGCCAGCAGCTTGGACTACACAGATACGCAGCATTTT.

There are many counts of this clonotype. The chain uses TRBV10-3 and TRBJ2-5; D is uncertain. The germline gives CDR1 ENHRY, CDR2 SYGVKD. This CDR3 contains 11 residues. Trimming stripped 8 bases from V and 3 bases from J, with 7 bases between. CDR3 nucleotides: TGTGCCATCGGTGTTAAAGAGACCCAGTACTTC. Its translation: CAIGVKETQYF.

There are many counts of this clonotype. The chain's CDR3 is CSASRDRVGVNTEAFF. CDR3 DNA: TGCAGTGCTAGTAGGGACAGGGTGGGAGTGAACACTGAAGCTTTCTTT. V usage is TRBV20-1 and J usage is TRBJ1-1; 9 bases are shared with TRBD1. Losses at the gene ends were 3 bases for V and 0 bases for J; bases not matched to a gene: 8. The CDR3 sequence is 16 residues long. Germline V CDR1 and CDR2: DFQATT, SNEGSKA (reference sequence).

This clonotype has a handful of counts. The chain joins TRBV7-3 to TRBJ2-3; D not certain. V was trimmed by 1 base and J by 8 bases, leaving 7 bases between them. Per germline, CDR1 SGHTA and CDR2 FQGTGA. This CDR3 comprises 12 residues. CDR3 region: CASSLRPGTQYF. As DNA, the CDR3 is TGTGCCAGCAGCTTAAGGCCGGGTACGCAGTATTTT.

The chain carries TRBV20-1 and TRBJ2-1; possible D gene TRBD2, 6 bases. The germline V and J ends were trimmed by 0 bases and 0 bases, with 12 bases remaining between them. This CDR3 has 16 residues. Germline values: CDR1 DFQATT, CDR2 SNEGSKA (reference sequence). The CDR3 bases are TGCAGTGCTAGAGATCGGGCGGGGAGCTCCTACAATGAGCAGTTCTTC. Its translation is CSARDRAGSSYNEQFF.

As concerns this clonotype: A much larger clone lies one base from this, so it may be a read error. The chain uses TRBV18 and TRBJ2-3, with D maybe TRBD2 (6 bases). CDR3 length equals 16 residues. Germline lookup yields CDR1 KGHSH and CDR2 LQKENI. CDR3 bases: TGTGCCAGCTCACGCACCCGGGACTCCCTCACAGATACGCAGAATTTT. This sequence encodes CASSRTRDSLTDTQNF.

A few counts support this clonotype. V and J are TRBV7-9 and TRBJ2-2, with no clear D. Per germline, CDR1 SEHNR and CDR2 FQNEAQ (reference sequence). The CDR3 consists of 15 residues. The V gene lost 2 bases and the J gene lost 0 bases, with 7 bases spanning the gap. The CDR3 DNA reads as TGTGCCAGCAGCTTAACACAGACGAACACCGGGGAGCTGTTTTTT. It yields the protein CASSLTQTNTGELFF.

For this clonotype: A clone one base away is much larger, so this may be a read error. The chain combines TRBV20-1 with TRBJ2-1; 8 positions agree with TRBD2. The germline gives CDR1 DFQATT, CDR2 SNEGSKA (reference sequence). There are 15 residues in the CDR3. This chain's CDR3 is CSAREASGRYNDQFF. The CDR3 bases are TGCAGTGCTAGAGAGGCTAGCGGGCGATACAATGACCAGTTCTTC.

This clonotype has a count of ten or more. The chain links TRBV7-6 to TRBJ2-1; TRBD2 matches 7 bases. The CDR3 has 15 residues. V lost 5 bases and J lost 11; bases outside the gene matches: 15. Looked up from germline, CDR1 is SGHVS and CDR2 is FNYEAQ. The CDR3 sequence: CASSPLPSPGLKQFF. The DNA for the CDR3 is TGTGCCAGCAGCCCATTGCCATCGCCGGGACTAAAGCAGTTCTTC.

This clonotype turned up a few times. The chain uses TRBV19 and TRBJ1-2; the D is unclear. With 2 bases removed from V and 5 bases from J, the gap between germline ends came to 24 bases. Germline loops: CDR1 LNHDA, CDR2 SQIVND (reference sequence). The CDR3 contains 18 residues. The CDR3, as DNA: TGTGCCAGTAGTATACAGTTTTCCGGACGGCGAGCTCGGTATGGCTACACCTTC. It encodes CASSIQFSGRRARYGYTF.

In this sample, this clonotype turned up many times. The CDR3 nucleotides are TGTGCCAGCTCACCACGTCAGGAGACCCAGTACTTC. Its protein is CASSPRQETQYF. V and J are TRBV18 and TRBJ2-5; D gene ambiguous. CDR1 is KGHSH and CDR2 is LQKENI in the germline V gene. Trimming pared 1 base from V and 5 bases from J, leaving 5 bases between. The CDR3 is 12 residues long.

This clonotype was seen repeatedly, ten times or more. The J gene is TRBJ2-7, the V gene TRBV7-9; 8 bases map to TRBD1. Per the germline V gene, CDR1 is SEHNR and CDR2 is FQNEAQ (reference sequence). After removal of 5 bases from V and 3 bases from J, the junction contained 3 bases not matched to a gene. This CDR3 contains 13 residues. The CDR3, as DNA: TGTGCCAGCAGCCGACAGGGGAACTACGAGCAGTACTTC. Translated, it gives CASSRQGNYEQYF.

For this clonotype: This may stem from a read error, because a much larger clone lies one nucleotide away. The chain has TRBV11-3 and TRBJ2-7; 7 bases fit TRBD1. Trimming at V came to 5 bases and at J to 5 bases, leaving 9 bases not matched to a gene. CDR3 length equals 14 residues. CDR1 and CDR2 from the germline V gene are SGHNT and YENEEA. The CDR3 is CASSRATGPHEQYF. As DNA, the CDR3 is TGTGCCAGCAGCCGAGCGACAGGGCCCCACGAGCAGTACTTC. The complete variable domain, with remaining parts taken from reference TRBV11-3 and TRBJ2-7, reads EAGVVQSPRYKIIEKKQPVAFWCNPISGHNTLYWYLQNLGQGPELLIRYENEEAVDDSQLPKDRFSAERLKGVDSTLKIQPAELGDSAVYLCASSRATGPHEQYFGPGTRLTVT.

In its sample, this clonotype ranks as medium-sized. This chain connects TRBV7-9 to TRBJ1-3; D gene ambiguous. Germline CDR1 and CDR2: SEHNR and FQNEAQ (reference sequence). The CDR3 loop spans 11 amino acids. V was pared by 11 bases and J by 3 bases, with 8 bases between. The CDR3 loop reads CALTVGNTIYF. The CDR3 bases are TGTGCCCTAACAGTTGGAAACACCATATATTTT.

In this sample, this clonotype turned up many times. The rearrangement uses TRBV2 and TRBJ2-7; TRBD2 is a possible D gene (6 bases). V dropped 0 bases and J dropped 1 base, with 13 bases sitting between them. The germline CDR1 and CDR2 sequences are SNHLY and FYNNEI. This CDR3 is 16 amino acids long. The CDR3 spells CASSEAEGMGSYEQYF. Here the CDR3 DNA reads TGTGCCAGCAGTGAAGCGGAGGGGATGGGGTCCTACGAGCAGTACTTC.

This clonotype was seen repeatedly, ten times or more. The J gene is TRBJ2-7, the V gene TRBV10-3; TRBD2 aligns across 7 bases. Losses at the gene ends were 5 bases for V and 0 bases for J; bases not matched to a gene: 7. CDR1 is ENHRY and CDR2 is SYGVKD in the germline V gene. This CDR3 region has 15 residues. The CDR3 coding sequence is TGTGCCATCAGTTCGGGGGAGGGTCTCTCCTACGAGCAGTACTTC. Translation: CAISSGEGLSYEQYF.

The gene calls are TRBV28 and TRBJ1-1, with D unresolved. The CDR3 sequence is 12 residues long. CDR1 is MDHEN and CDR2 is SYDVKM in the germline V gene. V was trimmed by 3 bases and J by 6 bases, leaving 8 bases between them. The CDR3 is CASSFRAAEAFF. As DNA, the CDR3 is TGTGCCAGCAGTTTCCGGGCCGCTGAAGCTTTCTTT.